This T cell receptor (beta chain) was captured by sequencing in a study of metastatic and nonmetastatic thyroid tumors. Using MiXCR, TCRdb reanalyzed the PCR reads. The sample includes roughly 25,000 clones, 10% to 15% of them seen just once. No patient had received any treatment before thyroid surgery. This clone occurred many times. Germline V CDR1 and CDR2: SGHRS, YFSETQ. The CDR3 totals 15 residues. Trimming removed 2 bases from V and 2 bases from J, with 13 bases in between. This chain connects TRBV5-1 to TRBJ1-1, with D perhaps matching TRBD1 (6 bases). The sequence derives from a female donor with papillary thyroid cancer or a benign thyroid nodule (not recorded which). Some clones in this sample may be carry-over from other donors' samples. The specimen was blood. The CDR3 nucleotides read TGCGCCAGCAGCTTATTCCCGGGACAAAACACTGAAGCTTTCTTT. Translated, it gives CASSLFPGQNTEAFF.